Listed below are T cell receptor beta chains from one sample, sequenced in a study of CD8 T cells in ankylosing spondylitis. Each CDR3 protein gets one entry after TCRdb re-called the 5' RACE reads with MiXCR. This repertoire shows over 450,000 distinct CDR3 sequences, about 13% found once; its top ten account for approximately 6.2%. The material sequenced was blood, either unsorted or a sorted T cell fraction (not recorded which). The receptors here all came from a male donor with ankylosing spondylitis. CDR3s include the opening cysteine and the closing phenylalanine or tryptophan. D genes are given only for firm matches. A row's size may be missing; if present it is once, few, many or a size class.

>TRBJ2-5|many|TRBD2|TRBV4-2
CASSPTSGRDQETQYF
TGTGCCAGCAGCCCGACTAGCGGGAGGGACCAAGAGACCCAGTACTTC
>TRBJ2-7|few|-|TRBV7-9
CASSLAVGGQDAYEQYF
TGTGCCAGCAGCTTAGCTGTGGGCGGGCAGGACGCCTACGAGCAGTACTTC
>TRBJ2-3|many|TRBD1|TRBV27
CASTESHFAAQGAQYF
TGTGCCAGCACTGAATCACACTTCGCGGCTCAGGGGGCGCAGTATTTT
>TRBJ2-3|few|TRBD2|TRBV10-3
CAISEAGVSGTDTQYF
TGTGCCATCAGTGAGGCGGGAGTGAGTGGCACAGATACGCAGTATTTT
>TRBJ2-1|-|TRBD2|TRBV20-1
CSARMKLAGAFNEQFF
TGCAGTGCTAGGATGAAACTAGCGGGAGCCTTCAATGAGCAGTTCTTC
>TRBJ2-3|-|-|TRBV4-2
CASSQQTVRRSTDTQYF
TGTGCCAGCAGCCAACAAACGGTCCGAAGGAGCACAGATACGCAGTATTTT
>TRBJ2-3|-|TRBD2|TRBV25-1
CASRKRETSDTQYF
TGTGCCAGCAGAAAGCGGGAGACATCAGATACGCAGTATTTT
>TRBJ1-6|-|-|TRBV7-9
CASSAGQLSNSPLHF
TGTGCCAGCAGCGCTGGACAGCTTTCTAATTCACCCCTCCACTTT
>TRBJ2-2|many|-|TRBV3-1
CASSPPSGANTGELFF
TGTGCCAGCAGCCCCCCCTCGGGAGCGAACACCGGGGAGCTGTTTTTT
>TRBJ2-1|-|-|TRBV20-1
CSASLPGHKFSYNEQFF
TGCAGTGCTAGCCTCCCCGGACACAAATTTTCCTACAATGAGCAGTTCTTC
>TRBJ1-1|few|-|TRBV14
CASSQGRSTEAFF
TGTGCCAGCAGCCAAGGGCGGTCCACTGAAGCTTTCTTT
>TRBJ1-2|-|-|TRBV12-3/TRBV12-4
CASSFSQGYGYTF
TGTGCCAGCAGTTTTTCGCAGGGCTATGGCTACACCTTC
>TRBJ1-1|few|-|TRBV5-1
CASSLTAGSTEAFF
TGCGCCAGCAGCTTGACAGCGGGGAGCACTGAAGCTTTCTTT
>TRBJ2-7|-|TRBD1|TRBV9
CASSVGPDTGVHEQYF
TGTGCCAGCAGCGTAGGCCCTGACACAGGGGTCCACGAGCAGTACTTC
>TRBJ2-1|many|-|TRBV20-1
CSASVAPRGHEQFF
TGCAGTGCTAGTGTAGCGCCTAGAGGGCATGAGCAGTTCTTC
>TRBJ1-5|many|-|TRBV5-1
CASSLAGGTQPQHF
TGCGCCAGCAGCTTGGCGGGGGGAACCCAGCCCCAGCATTTT
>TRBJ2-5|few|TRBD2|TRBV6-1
CASRQSGRARETQYF
TGTGCCAGCAGACAGAGCGGGAGGGCCCGAGAGACCCAGTACTTC
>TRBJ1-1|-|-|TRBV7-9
CASSSVAEAFF
TGTGCCAGCAGCTCGGTCGCTGAAGCTTTCTTT
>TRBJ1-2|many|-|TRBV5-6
CASSTYNYGYTF
TGTGCCAGCAGCACTTATAACTATGGCTACACCTTC
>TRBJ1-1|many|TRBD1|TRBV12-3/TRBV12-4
CASSLAGDRGMTEAFF
TGTGCCAGCAGTTTAGCGGGTGACAGGGGTATGACTGAAGCTTTCTTT
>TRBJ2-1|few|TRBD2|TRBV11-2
CASSLGWEGRNEQFF
TGTGCCAGCAGCTTAGGTTGGGAGGGTCGCAATGAGCAGTTCTTC
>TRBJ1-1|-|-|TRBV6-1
CASSGGRGLEAFF
TGTGCCAGCAGTGGGGGTCGGGGGCTTGAAGCTTTCTTT
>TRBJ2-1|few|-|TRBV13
CASSPTLDEQFF
TGTGCCAGCAGCCCAACCCTGGATGAGCAGTTCTTC
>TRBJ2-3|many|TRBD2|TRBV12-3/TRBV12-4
CASIPGAGGDTQYF
TGTGCCAGCATCCCGGGGGCGGGAGGAGATACGCAGTATTTT